This entry lists 3 T cell receptor beta chains sequenced from one sample in a study of T cells in localized non-small cell lung cancer (dated by TCRdb to 2018 to 2020). Preparation of the library involved the immunoSEQ multiplex PCR assay. TCRdb holds this immuneACCESS table with in-frame rearrangements only. Some clones are missing; in checked studies, unresolved V genes explain under half, and the rest has no known cause. For this sample there are 10,000 to 12,000 clones; 70% to 75% appear just once. The biggest ten clones account for around 31% of the sample. The specimen comprised peripheral blood, sampled before any cancer treatment. Source of these receptors: a male donor at least 60 years old with stage I lung adenocarcinoma.

This CDR3 reads CASTMWTGRGTGELFF. Here the CDR3 DNA reads TGTGCCAGCACGATGTGGACAGGGCGCGGCACCGGGGAGCTGTTTTTT. V is TRBV27 and J is TRBJ2-2; 8 bases match TRBD1. The CDR3 covers 16 residues. Germline lookup yields CDR1 MNHEY and CDR2 SMNVEV (reference sequence). After removal of 7 bases from V and 4 bases from J, the junction contained 11 bases not matched to a gene.

The rearrangement joins TRBV19 to TRBJ1-6; 8 nucleotides align to TRBD1. CDR1 is LNHDA and CDR2 is SQIVND in the germline V gene (reference sequence). V was pared by 6 bases and J by 9 bases, with 7 bases of the junction left unmatched. This CDR3 has 14 residues. CDR3: CASRADRGLSPLHF. The CDR3, as DNA: TGTGCCAGTAGAGCTGACAGGGGACTTTCACCCCTCCACTTT.

V is TRBV6-1 and J is TRBJ1-5; 8 nucleotides agree with TRBD1. Germline V gives CDR1 MNHNS, CDR2 SASEGT. The CDR3 consists of 16 residues. V was pared by 2 bases and J by 4 bases, with 7 bases of the junction left unmatched. The CDR3 bases are TGTGCCAGCAGTGAATTACGAAGGACAGGGAATCAGCCCCAGCATTTT. Protein product: CASSELRRTGNQPQHF.